What follows describes a single T cell receptor (beta chain). This sample was included in a study of blood T cell repertoires in COVID-19. For the study at large: Material from acute and convalescent COVID-19 was sourced from the United States, Italy and Spain.

The repertoire was sequenced with immunoSEQ multiplex PCR; TCRdb's copy has only in-frame clones and lacks some. The sample includes about 29,000 clones, roughly nine tenths of them seen just once. CDR3 length: 12 residues. Germline V lookup: CDR1 MNHEY, CDR2 SVGAGI. The V segment lost 8 bases and the J segment 5 bases; nucleotides outside the gene matches: 5. The rearrangement uses TRBV6-5 and TRBJ1-2; TRBD1 agrees at 7 bases. The sequenced sample consisted of peripheral blood. The receptor's source is a human donor with active COVID-19. The donor label of this sample is uncertain. CDR3 in amino acids: CASPGQMYGYTF. In nucleotides, the CDR3 is TGTGCCAGCCCGGGACAGATGTATGGCTACACCTTC.